A selection of T cell receptor beta chains follows, all from one sample in a study of memory CD4+ T cells and cytomegalovirus serostatus. The table came from immunoSEQ multiplex PCR; TCRdb's copy has only in-frame clones and leaves some out. The repertoire holds tens of thousands of clones, with about 70% as singletons. Sequencing was performed on memory CD4+ T cells from blood. The receptor set was obtained from an adult in good health and CMV-seropositive. Each CDR3 is given with its conserved first and last residue. Fields, in order: clone size, V gene, J gene, D gene, CDR3 DNA, CDR3 protein. D genes are given only for firm matches. A clone size is listed for some rows: how often the clone was seen (once, few, many), or a class if it is expanded.

-	TRBV11-1	TRBJ2-5	-	TGTGCCAGCAGCGGTGATCAGAAGGAGACCCAGTACTTC	CASSGDQKETQYF
-	TRBV6-5	TRBJ1-1	TRBD1	TGTGCCAGCAGTCCGACAGGGAGCTGGTCCACTGAAGCTTTCTTT	CASSPTGSWSTEAFF
-	TRBV30	TRBJ1-1	-	TGTGCCTGGGCAGGGGAGGGTGAAGCTTTCTTT	CAWAGEGEAFF
-	TRBV10-3	TRBJ2-5	-	TGTGCCACCCGCGGACAAGCTGAGCCCCAGTACTTC	CATRGQAEPQYF
-	TRBV25-1	TRBJ1-1	-	TGTGCCAGCTTGACGGGGGACACTGAAGCTTTCTTT	CASLTGDTEAFF
-	TRBV6-1	TRBJ1-5	-	TGTGCCAGCGCCGGACAGATCAATCAGCCCCAGCATTTT	CASAGQINQPQHF
-	TRBV4-3	TRBJ1-3	TRBD1	TGCGCCAGCAGCCATGGGACAGGCGTTGGTCTTTCTGGAAACACCATATATTTT	CASSHGTGVGLSGNTIYF
-	TRBV6-5	TRBJ2-7	-	TGTGCCAGCTCTGGGAGGAGATGGCCCGAGCAGTACTTC	CASSGRRWPEQYF
few	TRBV6-5	TRBJ1-2	-	TGTGCCAGCAAGGCAGCTAACTATGGCTACACCTTC	CASKAANYGYTF
-	TRBV11-2	TRBJ2-5	-	TGTGCCAGCAGCTTAAGTATCAGGGAGACCCAGTACTTC	CASSLSIRETQYF
-	TRBV19	TRBJ1-3	-	TGTGCCAGTAAAGGGAGGCTCTTCGGTGGAAACACCATATATTTT	CASKGRLFGGNTIYF
-	TRBV4-1	TRBJ1-1	TRBD1	TGCGCCAGCAGCCAAGCCCGGGACAGAGTAAACACTGAAGCTTTCTTT	CASSQARDRVNTEAFF
-	TRBV30	TRBJ2-1	TRBD2	TGTGCCTGGAGTCCCCCAGGACTAGCGGGAGTTAGTGAGCAGTTCTTC	CAWSPPGLAGVSEQFF
once	TRBV18	TRBJ2-3	TRBD1	TGTGCCAGCTCATCCGGGACAGGGGCGGATACGCAGTATTTT	CASSSGTGADTQYF
-	TRBV20-1	TRBJ1-1	-	TGCAGTGCTAGAGATTCAGAGGCTTTCTTT	CSARDSEAFF
-	TRBV7-6	TRBJ2-7	TRBD2	TGTGCCAGCAGCTTAGAGGCTAGCGGGAGGGGCGAGCAGTACTTC	CASSLEASGRGEQYF
few	TRBV6-5	TRBJ1-1	TRBD1	TGTGCCACCCATCGACAGGGTTGGACTGAAGCTTTCTTT	CATHRQGWTEAFF
-	TRBV7-2	TRBJ2-4	TRBD2	TGTGCCAGCAGTTCTAGCGGCCCCAAAAACATTCAGTACTTC	CASSSSGPKNIQYF
-	TRBV19	TRBJ1-2	-	TGTGCCAGTAGTATAAACGGTTGGAATGGCTACACCTTC	CASSINGWNGYTF
-	TRBV6-6	TRBJ2-1	-	TGTGCCAGCAAAAGTAGCGGTAATGAGCAGTTCTTC	CASKSSGNEQFF
-	TRBV19	TRBJ2-5	TRBD1	TGTGCCAGTAGTGACAGGGGGGGAGAGACCCAGTACTTC	CASSDRGGETQYF
few	TRBV5-6	TRBJ1-5	-	TGTGCCAGCAGCCTCGGGACTATGACGGGCCAGCCCCAGCATTTT	CASSLGTMTGQPQHF
-	TRBV7-9	TRBJ1-4	-	TGTGCCAGCAGCTTAGGGGGTCGTCTCGGGGAAAAACTGTTTTTT	CASSLGGRLGEKLFF
-	TRBV4-3	TRBJ2-3	-	TGCGCCAGCAGCCAAGACGCCAGGACAAATACGCAGTATTTT	CASSQDARTNTQYF
-	TRBV28	TRBJ1-3	-	TGTGCCAGCAGTTCTCCCGACACCTCTGGAAACACCATATATTTT	CASSSPDTSGNTIYF
-	TRBV29-1	TRBJ2-7	-	TGCAGCGCCGGACAGACCTCCTACGAGCAGTACTTC	CSAGQTSYEQYF
few	TRBV4-2	TRBJ1-1	TRBD1	TGTGCCAGCAGTCCCGACAGGGGGCGAACTGAAGCTTTCTTT	CASSPDRGRTEAFF
-	TRBV5-1	TRBJ2-5	-	TGCGCCAGCAGCTTGGGGAGGGGACAAGAGACCCAGTACTTC	CASSLGRGQETQYF
-	TRBV7-2	TRBJ2-5	-	TGTGCCAGCAGCTTAAGCCGGGGGCAAGAGACCCAGTACTTC	CASSLSRGQETQYF
-	TRBV2	TRBJ1-1	-	TGTGCCAGCAGTGTTAGCCTCTCTAACACTGAAGCTTTCTTT	CASSVSLSNTEAFF
-	TRBV5-6	TRBJ2-7	-	TGTGCCAGCAGCTTGGGCGCCTACGAGCAGTACTTC	CASSLGAYEQYF
-	TRBV7-7	TRBJ2-5	-	TGTGCCAGCAGCTCACAGGGAGGAGAGACCCAGTACTTC	CASSSQGGETQYF
-	TRBV11-3	TRBJ1-1	TRBD1	TGTGCCAGCAGCACCCGATACAGGGGTGAAGCTTTCTTT	CASSTRYRGEAFF
-	TRBV6-1	TRBJ2-6	TRBD1	TGTGCCAGCAGGACAGGGTCTGGGGCCAACGTCCTGACTTTC	CASRTGSGANVLTF
-	TRBV18	TRBJ2-3	TRBD1	TGTGCCAGCTCGAGGGACAGCGACACAGATACGCAGTATTTT	CASSRDSDTDTQYF
-	TRBV2	TRBJ2-5	-	TGTGCCAGCACTTTCAATCACCAAGAGACCCAGTACTTC	CASTFNHQETQYF